This record concerns one TCR beta chain sequence. The V and J ends lost 8 bases and 0 bases, in that order; junction bases with no gene match: 6. The CDR3 contains 16 residues. The germline V gene encodes CDR1 MDHEN and CDR2 SYDVKM. TCRdb's copy holds only in-frame clones and misses some; the assay was immunoSEQ multiplex PCR. The sample has around 250,000 clones; 83% are singletons. The data belong to a study of blood T cell repertoires in COVID-19. Study-level background: Samples came from the United States, Italy and Spain, spanning acute and convalescent COVID-19. The analysed material was cDNA or gDNA that came from T cells, B-cell-depleted T cells, or PBMCs.

V gene TRBV28 combines with J gene TRBJ1-4; 10 bases match TRBD1. Sequenced sample: peripheral blood. The TCR originated in an elderly man with acute or convalescent COVID-19. The CDR3 region has the DNA TGTGCCAGCGAGGACAGGGGGTATGCAACTAATGAAAAACTGTTTTTT. Its protein product is CASEDRGYATNEKLFF. Combining the CDR3 with reference TRBV28 and TRBJ1-4 gives the whole variable domain DVKVTQSSRYLVKRTGEKVFLECVQDMDHENMFWYRQDPGLGLRLIYFSYDVKMKEKGDIPEGYSVSREKKERFSLILESASTNQTSMYLCASEDRGYATNEKLFFGSGTQLSVL.